There are many counts of the clone carrying this T cell receptor (beta chain). Its antigen is not known. These data originate in a study of molecular identifiers for immune sequencing clone quantification. Study findings and constraints: Clones with over 20 RNA copies captured over 99% of effector molecules but under 1% of naive ones.

MiXCR, run by TCRdb on the PCR reads, gives a single entry per CDR3 protein. The repertoire holds around 460,000 distinct CDR3 sequences, with about a fifth as singletons. The origin of this receptor is a human donor in good health. Some libraries in this study had Jurkat cell RNA spiked in. The source material was naive CD8+ T cells from blood, with Jurkat cell RNA spiked in. Subset described: FACS-sorted CD8+CD4-CCR7+CD45RA+ naive T cells.

The CDR3 region is CAIRTRADTQYF. The DNA of the CDR3 is TGTGCCATCAGGACTAGGGCAGATACGCAGTATTTT. The rearrangement uses TRBV10-3 and TRBJ2-3; a weak D match, TRBD2 (6 bases). The germline V and J ends were trimmed by 6 bases and 4 bases, with 8 bases remaining between them. Germline V gene data show CDR1 as ENHRY and CDR2 as SYGVKD. The length of the CDR3 is 12 residues.